These T cell receptor beta chains were read from a single sample in a study of T cell changes during pregnancy in multiple sclerosis. Libraries were prepared by immunoSEQ multiplex PCR; TCRdb keeps only in-frame clonotypes and omits some of them. The table has 35,000 to 45,000 clones, around 93% seen once; the top ten hold over 0.4%. Sequenced here: CD4+ T cells from peripheral blood mononuclear cells, sampled in the first trimester of pregnancy. These receptors were obtained from a female donor with multiple sclerosis, enrolled in a pregnancy study. Both conserved end residues are part of each CDR3.

V gene	J gene	CDR3 protein
TRBV11-3	TRBJ2-1	CASSLDGGGANEQFF
TRBV7-2	TRBJ2-7	CASSPRTGAYEQYF
TRBV7-8	TRBJ2-7	CASSLLTAFRTSGRYEQYF
TRBV14	TRBJ2-1	CASSQLRRGNEQFF
TRBV11-3	TRBJ1-1	CASSLVATGEAFF
TRBV7-3	TRBJ2-1	CASSFSGESEQFF
TRBV1	TRBJ2-1	CTSSFPGTSGYNEQFF
TRBV5-1	TRBJ1-1	CASSLSMNTEAFF
TRBV9	TRBJ1-2	CASSVDPGGDYGYTF
TRBV7-3	TRBJ2-2	CASSLAAGATNTGELFF
TRBV7-2	TRBJ2-7	CASSLGQGANEQYF
TRBV18	TRBJ2-1	CASSLGGVVSYNEQFF
TRBV11-2	TRBJ2-1	CASSSVRGSYNEQFF
TRBV2	TRBJ1-1	CASRSGTGGTEAFF
TRBV19	TRBJ1-5	CASSIYSGGSMQPQHF